The T cell receptor beta chain under discussion was sequenced for a study of shared clonotypes between healthy human individuals. Across the whole study: Three plates each covered CD4 naive and memory; CD8 naive two, CD8 memory one.

Naive CD8 isolation took CD45RO-negative cells positively selected for CCR7 and excluded terminally differentiated effector memory CD45RA+ cells. Every immunoSEQ plate was one replicate of a subset's evenly spread DNA. Original processing methods: Junction-only sequences without quality scores were provided by ImmunoSEQ, so filtering was different. Data came from immunoSEQ multiplex PCR; TCRdb stores just in-frame clones and leaves some out. Clonal size and the V and J genes are those of that table, whereas D and trimming came from the DNA. The repertoire includes about 2 million clones, 85% to 95% of them detected once, and more than 0.95% sits in the top ten. Study-wide findings and caveats: Shared clonotypes across all four donors exceeded non-shared ones in generation probability.

In the case of this clone: Its antigen is unidentified.

Looked up from germline, CDR1 is SGHDT and CDR2 is YYEEEE. The V end lost 4 bases, the J end lost 5 bases, and 16 bases lay between the germline ends. The CDR3 loop spans 14 amino acids. The J gene is TRBJ2-7, the V gene TRBV5-6; D might be TRBD1 or TRBD2, each matching 5 bases. This sequence originates from a man younger than 35 in good health. Material for sequencing was naive CD8+ T cells sorted from blood. CDR3 sequence: CASSRPTGRDEQYF. The CDR3 DNA reads TGTGCCAGCAGCAGACCAACGGGGCGGGACGAGCAGTACTTC.